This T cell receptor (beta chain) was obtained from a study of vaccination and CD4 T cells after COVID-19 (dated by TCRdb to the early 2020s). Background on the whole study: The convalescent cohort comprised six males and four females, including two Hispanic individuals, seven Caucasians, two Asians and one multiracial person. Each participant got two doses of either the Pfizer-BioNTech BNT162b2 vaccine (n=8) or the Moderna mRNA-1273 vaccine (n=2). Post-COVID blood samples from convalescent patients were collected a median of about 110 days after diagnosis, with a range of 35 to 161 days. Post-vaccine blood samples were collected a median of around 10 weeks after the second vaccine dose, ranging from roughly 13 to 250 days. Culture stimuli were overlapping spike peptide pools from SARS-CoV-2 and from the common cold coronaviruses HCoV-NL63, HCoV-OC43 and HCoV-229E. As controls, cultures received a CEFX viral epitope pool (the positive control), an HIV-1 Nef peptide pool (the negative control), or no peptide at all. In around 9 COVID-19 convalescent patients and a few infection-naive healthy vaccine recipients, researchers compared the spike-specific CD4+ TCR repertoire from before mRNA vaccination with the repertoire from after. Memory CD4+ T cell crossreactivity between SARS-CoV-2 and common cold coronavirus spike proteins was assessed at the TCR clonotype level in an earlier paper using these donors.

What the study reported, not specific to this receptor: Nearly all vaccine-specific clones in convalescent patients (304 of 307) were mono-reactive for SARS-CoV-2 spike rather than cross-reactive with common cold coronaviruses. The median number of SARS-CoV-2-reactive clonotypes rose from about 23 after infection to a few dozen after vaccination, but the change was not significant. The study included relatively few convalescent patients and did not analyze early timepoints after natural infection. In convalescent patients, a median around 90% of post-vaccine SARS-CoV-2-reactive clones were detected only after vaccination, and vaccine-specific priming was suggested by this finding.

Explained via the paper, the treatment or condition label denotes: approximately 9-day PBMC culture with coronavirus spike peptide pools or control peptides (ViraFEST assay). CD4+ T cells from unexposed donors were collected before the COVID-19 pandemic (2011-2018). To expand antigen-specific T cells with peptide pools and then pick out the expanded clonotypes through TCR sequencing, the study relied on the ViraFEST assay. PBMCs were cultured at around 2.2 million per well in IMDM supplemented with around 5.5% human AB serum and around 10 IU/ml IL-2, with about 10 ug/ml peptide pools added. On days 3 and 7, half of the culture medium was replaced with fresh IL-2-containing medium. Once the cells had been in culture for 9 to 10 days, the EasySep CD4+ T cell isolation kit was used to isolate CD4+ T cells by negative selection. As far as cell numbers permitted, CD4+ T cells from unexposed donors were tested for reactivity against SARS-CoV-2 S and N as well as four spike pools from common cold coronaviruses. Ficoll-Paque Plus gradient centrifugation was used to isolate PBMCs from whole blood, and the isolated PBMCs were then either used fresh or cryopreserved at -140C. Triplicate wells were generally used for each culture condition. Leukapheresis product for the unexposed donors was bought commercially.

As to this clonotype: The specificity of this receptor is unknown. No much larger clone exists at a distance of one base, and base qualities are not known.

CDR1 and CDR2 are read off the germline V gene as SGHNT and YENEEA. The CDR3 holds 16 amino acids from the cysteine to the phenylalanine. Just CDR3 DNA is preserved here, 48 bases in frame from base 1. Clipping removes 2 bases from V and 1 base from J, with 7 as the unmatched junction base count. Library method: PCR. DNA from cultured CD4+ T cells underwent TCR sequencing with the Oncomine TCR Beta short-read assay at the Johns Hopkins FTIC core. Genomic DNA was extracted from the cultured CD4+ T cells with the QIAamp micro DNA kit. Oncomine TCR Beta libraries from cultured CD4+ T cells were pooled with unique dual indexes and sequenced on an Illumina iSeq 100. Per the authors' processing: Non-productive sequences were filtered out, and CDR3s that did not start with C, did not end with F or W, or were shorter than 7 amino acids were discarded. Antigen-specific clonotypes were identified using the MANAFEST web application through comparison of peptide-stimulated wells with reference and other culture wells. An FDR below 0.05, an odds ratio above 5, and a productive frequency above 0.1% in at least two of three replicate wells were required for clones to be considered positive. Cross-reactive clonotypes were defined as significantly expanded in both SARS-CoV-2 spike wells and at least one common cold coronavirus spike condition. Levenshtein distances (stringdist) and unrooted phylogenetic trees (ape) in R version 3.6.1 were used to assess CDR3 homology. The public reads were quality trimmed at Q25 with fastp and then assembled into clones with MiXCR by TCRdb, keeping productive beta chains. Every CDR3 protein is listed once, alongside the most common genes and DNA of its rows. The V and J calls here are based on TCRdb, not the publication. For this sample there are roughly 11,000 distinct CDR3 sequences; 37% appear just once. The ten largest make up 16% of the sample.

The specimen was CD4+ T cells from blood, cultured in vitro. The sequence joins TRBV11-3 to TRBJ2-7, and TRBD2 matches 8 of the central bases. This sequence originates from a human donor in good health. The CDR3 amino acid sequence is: CASSLTVTGGSYEQYF. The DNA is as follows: TGTGCCAGCAGCTTAACCGTTACGGGAGGGTCCTACGAGCAGTACTTC.